This T cell receptor (beta chain) was retrieved from a study of cytomegalovirus exposure and HLA in healthy donors. Study-wide findings and caveats: Prior analysis indicated that the majority of TCR beta V segments exhibited productivity approximately 90% or approximately 30% of the time. Among TCR beta chains of equal frequency, HLA-associated ones were more clonally expanded in a later analysis. There was a cluster of highly shared sequence variants that was likely a sequencing artifact. From TCR beta sequences, most subjects' HLA-A and HLA-B alleles were reportedly predicted accurately.

The PCR employed 60 Vbeta primers together with 13 Jbeta primers. TCRdb's copy holds only in-frame clones and misses some; the assay was immunoSEQ multiplex PCR. The sample gives approximately 190,000 clones, approximately 78% of which show up once; approximately 0.8% is in the top ten. This clone turned up a few times. Its antigen is not known. The CDR3 extends over 12 amino acids. The V segment lost 3 bases and the J segment 7 bases; nucleotides outside the gene matches: 2. Germline CDR1 and CDR2: MNHEY and SMNVEV (reference sequence). The receptor was derived from a woman aged 18-29 years in good health and CMV-seronegative. This sequence joins TRBV27 and TRBJ2-5, with 7 nucleotides matching TRBD2. The specimen was PBMCs. The CDR3 loop reads CASSLGGGTQYF. CDR3 DNA sequence: TGTGCCAGCAGTTTGGGCGGGGGGACCCAGTACTTC.